This TCR beta chain stems from a study of blood T cell repertoires in COVID-19. Study-wide background: Donors in the United States, Italy and Spain gave samples during acute or convalescent COVID-19. T cells, B-cell-depleted T cells, or PBMCs supplied cDNA or gDNA.

Germline V CDR1 and CDR2: SGHTA, FQGNSA. This CDR3 region has 14 residues. Between the trimmed V and J ends, which lost 1 base and 5 bases, there was a span of 8 bases. Source study methods: Reference gene primers were amplified, and this amplification served to estimate nucleated cell counts. Method: immunoSEQ multiplex PCR; TCRdb's copy keeps in-frame clones and lacks some. That table is the source of V, J and clone size, and D and trimming were worked out from the DNA. The sample yields 200,000 to 250,000 clones, about nine tenths seen once. The V gene is TRBV7-2, the J gene TRBJ2-2, with TRBD1 as a possible D gene (5 bases). Sequenced: peripheral blood. The receptor was isolated from an older woman with acute or convalescent COVID-19. The CDR3 DNA reads TGTGCCAGCAGCTTAGGACAGCTAACCGGGGAGCTGTTTTTT. Encoded protein: CASSLGQLTGELFF.